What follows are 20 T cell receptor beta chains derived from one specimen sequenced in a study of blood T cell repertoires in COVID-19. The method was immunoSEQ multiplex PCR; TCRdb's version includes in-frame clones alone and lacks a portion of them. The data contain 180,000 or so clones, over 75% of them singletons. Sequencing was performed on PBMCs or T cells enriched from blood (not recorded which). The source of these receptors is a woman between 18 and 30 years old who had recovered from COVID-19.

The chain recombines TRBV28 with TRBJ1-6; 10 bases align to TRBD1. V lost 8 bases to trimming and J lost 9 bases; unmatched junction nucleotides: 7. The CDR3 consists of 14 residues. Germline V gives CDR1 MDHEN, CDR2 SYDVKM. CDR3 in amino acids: CASRQGAVGSPLHF. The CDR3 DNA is TGTGCCAGCCGACAGGGGGCAGTTGGTTCACCCCTCCACTTT.

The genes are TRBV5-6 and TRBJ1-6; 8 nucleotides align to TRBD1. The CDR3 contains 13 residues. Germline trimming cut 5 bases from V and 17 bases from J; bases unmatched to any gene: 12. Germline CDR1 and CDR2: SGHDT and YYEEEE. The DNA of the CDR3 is TGTGCCAGCAGTCTCGGACAGGGTTGGGGAATCCACTTT. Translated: CASSLGQGWGIHF.

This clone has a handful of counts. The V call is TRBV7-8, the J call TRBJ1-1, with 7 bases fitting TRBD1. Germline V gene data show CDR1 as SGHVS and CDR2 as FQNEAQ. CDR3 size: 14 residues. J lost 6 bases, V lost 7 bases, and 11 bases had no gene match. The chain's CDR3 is CASTTTGPRAEAFF. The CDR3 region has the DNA TGTGCCAGCACCACGACAGGGCCTCGAGCTGAAGCTTTCTTT.

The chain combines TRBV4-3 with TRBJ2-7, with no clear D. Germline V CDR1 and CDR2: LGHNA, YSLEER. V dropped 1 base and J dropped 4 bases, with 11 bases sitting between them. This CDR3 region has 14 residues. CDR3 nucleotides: TGCGCCAGCAGCCAAGCGGCAGAGGAATACGAGCAGTACTTC. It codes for CASSQAAEEYEQYF.

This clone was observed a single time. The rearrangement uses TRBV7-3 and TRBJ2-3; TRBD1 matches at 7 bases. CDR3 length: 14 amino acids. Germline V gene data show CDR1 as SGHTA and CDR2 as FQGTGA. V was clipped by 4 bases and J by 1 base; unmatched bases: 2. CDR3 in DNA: TGTGCCAGCAGCTCCCAGGGGGGCACAGATACGCAGTATTTT. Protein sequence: CASSSQGGTDTQYF.

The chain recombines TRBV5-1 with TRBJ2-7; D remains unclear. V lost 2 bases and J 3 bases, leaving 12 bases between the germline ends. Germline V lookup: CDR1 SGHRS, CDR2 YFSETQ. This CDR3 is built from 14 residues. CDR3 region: CASSFDGTNYEQYF. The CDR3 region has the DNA TGCGCCAGCAGCTTCGACGGAACTAACTACGAGCAGTACTTC. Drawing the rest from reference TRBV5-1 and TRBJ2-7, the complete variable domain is KAGVTQTPRYLIKTRGQQVTLSCSPISGHRSVSWYQQTPGQGLQFLFEYFSETQRNKGNFPGRFSGRQFSNSRSEMNVSTLELGDSALYLCASSFDGTNYEQYFGPGTRLTVT.

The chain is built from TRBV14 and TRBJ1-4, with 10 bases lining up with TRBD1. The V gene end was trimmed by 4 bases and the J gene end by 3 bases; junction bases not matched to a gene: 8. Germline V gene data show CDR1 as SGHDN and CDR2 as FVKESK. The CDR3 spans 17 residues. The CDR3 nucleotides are TGTGCCAGCAGCCCCCGGACAGGGGGATTGGCTAATGAAAAACTGTTTTTT. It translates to CASSPRTGGLANEKLFF.

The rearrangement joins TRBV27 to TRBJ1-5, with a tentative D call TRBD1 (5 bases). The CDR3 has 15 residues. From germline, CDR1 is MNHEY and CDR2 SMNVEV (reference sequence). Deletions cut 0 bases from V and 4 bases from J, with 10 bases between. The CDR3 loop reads CASSLSRQINQPQHF. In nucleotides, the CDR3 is TGTGCCAGCAGTTTATCCAGACAGATTAATCAGCCCCAGCATTTT.

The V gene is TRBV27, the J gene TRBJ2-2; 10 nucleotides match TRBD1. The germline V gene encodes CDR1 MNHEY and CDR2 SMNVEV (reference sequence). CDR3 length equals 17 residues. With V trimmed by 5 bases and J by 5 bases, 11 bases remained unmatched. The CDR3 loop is CASSGTGGTGATGELFF. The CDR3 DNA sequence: TGTGCCAGCAGTGGAACGGGGGGGACAGGGGCTACCGGGGAGCTGTTTTTT.

CDR3 sequence (DNA): TGTGCCAGCAGCGTAGCCAGCGGGAGGGCCGAGACCGGGGAGCTGTTTTTT. It translates to CASSVASGRAETGELFF. This sequence joins TRBV9 and TRBJ2-2, with TRBD2 matching 10 bases. The CDR3 extends over 17 amino acids. V lost 0 bases, J lost 5 bases, and 7 bases stayed unmatched. CDR1 is SGDLS, CDR2 YYNGEE, per germline.

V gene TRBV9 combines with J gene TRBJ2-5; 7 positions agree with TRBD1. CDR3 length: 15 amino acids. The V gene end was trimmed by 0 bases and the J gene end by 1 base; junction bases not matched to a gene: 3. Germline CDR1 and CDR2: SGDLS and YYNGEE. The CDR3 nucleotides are TGTGCCAGCAGCGTAGGCGACAGGGCCCAAGAGACCCAGTACTTC. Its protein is CASSVGDRAQETQYF.

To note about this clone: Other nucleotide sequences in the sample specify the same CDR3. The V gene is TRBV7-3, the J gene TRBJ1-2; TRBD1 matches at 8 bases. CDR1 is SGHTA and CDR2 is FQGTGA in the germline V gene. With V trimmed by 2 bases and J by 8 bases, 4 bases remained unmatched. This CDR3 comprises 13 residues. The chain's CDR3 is CASSLGQGGGYTF. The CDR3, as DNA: TGTGCCAGCAGCTTAGGACAGGGCGGGGGCTACACCTTC.

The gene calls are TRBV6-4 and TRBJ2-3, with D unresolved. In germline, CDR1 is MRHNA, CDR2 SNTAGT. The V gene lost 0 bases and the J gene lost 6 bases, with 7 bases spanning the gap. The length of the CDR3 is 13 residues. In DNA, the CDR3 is TGTGCCAGCAGTGACTCGACATTGGATACGCAGTATTTT. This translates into CASSDSTLDTQYF.

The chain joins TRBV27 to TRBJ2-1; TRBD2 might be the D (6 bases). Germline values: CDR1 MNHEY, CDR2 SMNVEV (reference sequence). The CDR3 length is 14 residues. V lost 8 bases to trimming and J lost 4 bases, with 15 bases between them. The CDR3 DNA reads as TGTGCCAGCCATCCCCGGGGGATATACAATGAGCAGTTCTTC. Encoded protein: CASHPRGIYNEQFF.

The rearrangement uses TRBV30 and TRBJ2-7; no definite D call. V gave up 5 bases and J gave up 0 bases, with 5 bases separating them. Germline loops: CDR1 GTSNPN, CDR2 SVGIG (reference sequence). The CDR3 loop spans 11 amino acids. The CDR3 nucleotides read TGTGCCTGGGACGGCTCCTACGAGCAGTACTTC. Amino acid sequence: CAWDGSYEQYF.

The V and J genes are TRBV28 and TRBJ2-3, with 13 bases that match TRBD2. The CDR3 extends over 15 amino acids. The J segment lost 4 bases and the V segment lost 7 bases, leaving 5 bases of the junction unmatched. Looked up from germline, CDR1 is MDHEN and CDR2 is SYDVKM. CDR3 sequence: CASTLAGGPADTQYF. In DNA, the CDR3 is TGTGCCAGCACACTAGCGGGAGGGCCCGCAGATACGCAGTATTTT.

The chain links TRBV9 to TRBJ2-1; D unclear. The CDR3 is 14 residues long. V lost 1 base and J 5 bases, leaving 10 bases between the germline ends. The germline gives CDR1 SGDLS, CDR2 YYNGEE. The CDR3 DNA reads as TGTGCCAGCAGCGTAACTCTAGGAAACAATGAGCAGTTCTTC. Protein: CASSVTLGNNEQFF.

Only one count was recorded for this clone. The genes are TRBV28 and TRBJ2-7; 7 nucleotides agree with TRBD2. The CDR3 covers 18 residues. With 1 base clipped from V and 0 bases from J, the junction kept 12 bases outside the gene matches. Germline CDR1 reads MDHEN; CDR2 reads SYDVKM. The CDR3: CASSLSVHRLAVSYEQYF. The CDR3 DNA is TGTGCCAGCAGTTTATCAGTTCATCGGCTAGCGGTCTCCTACGAGCAGTACTTC.

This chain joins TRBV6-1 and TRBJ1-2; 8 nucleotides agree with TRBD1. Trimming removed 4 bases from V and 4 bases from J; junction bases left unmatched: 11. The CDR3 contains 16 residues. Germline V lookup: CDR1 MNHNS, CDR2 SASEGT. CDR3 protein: CASSARTGRNTYGYTF. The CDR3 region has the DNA TGTGCCAGCAGTGCCCGGACAGGGCGTAACACCTATGGCTACACCTTC.

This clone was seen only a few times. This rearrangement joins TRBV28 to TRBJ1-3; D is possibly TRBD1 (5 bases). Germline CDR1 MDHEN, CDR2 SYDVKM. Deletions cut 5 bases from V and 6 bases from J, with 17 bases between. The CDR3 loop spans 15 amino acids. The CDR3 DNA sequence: TGTGCCAGCAGTCACCTGATGGGGGGAGAAAACACCATATATTTT. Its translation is CASSHLMGGENTIYF. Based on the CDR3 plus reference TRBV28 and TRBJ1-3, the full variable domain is DVKVTQSSRYLVKRTGEKVFLECVQDMDHENMFWYRQDPGLGLRLIYFSYDVKMKEKGDIPEGYSVSREKKERFSLILESASTNQTSMYLCASSHLMGGENTIYFGEGSWLTVV.